Listed below are T cell receptor beta chains from one sample, sequenced in a study of cytotoxic CD8 clonotypes in ibrutinib-treated CLL. Profiling relied on immunoSEQ multiplex PCR, and the TCRdb table lists in-frame clones only, not all of them. Among 65,000 to 95,000 clones, 86% were seen once, and the ten largest hold around 5%. The material sequenced was PBMCs, taken before ibrutinib treatment. Receptors were obtained from a human donor with chronic lymphocytic leukemia. Both conserved end residues are part of each CDR3. A D gene is named only where the DNA matches it firmly. Expanded clones are given a class, and other clones once, few, many or no size at all.

TRBJ1-2 TRBD1 14 TRBV28 - CASSLGQGASGYTF TGTGCCAGCAGTTTAGGACAGGGCGCTAGTGGCTACACCTTC
TRBJ2-7 - 16 TRBV11-3 few CASSLGTTESSYEQYF TGTGCCAGCAGCCTCGGGACGACCGAAAGCTCCTACGAGCAGTACTTC
TRBJ1-2 - 11 TRBV20-1 - CSAPFNYGYTF TGCAGTGCTCCCTTTAACTATGGCTACACCTTC
TRBJ1-1 - 14 TRBV25-1 - CASSLPGRVTEAFF TGTGCCAGCAGCCTCCCGGGGAGGGTCACTGAAGCTTTCTTT
TRBJ2-7 TRBD2 16 TRBV30 - CAWSPPGLAGIYEQYF TGTGCCTGGAGTCCACCGGGACTAGCGGGTATCTACGAGCAGTACTTC
TRBJ2-1 - 16 TRBV2 once CASRGTGMASYNEQFF TGTGCCAGCCGGGGGACGGGGATGGCCTCCTACAATGAGCAGTTCTTC
TRBJ2-1 - 13 TRBV30 - CDPSAQILNEQFF TGTGACCCCTCGGCCCAAATTCTTAATGAGCAGTTCTTC
TRBJ2-7 - 15 TRBV11-3 once CASSLGPGPTYEQYF TGTGCCAGCAGCTTAGGTCCAGGGCCGACCTACGAGCAGTACTTC
TRBJ2-1 TRBD1 18 TRBV28 - CASSLSPGWDREFNEQFF TGTGCCAGCAGTTTGTCCCCCGGCTGGGACAGGGAGTTCAATGAGCAGTTCTTC
TRBJ2-7 TRBD1 16 TRBV4-1 - CASSRGTGQGPYEQYF TGCGCCAGCAGCCGGGGAACGGGACAGGGTCCCTACGAGCAGTACTTC
TRBJ2-1 TRBD2 16 TRBV7-2 once CASSPRLAGAYNEQFF TGTGCCAGCAGCCCAAGACTAGCGGGAGCCTACAATGAGCAGTTCTTC
TRBJ2-7 - 15 TRBV5-1 - CASSSGGSRSHEQYF TGCGCCAGCAGCTCTGGGGGCAGTAGATCCCACGAGCAGTACTTC
TRBJ2-4 - 15 TRBV30 few CAWSVGGTAKNIQYF TGTGCCTGGAGTGTGGGAGGTACAGCCAAAAACATTCAGTACTTC
TRBJ2-3 TRBD1 15 TRBV2 - CASSGQGVRQHTQYF TGTGCCAGCAGCGGACAGGGGGTAAGACAACATACGCAGTATTTT
TRBJ2-1 - 15 TRBV5-1 - CASSQQRDSYNEQFF TGCGCCAGCAGCCAACAGAGGGATTCCTACAATGAGCAGTTCTTC
TRBJ2-2 - 13 TRBV27 few CASSPQDTGELFF TGTGCCAGCAGTCCCCAAGACACCGGGGAGCTGTTTTTT
TRBJ2-7 TRBD1 14 TRBV6-6 - CASNPGQGAGEQYF TGTGCCAGCAACCCGGGACAGGGGGCCGGTGAGCAGTACTTC
TRBJ2-1 - 16 TRBV4-1 once CASSLRAGLTYNEQFF TGCGCCAGCAGTCTTAGGGCGGGACTGACCTACAATGAGCAGTTCTTC
TRBJ1-1 - 15 TRBV6-1 once CASSDRLGAATEAFF TGTGCCAGCAGTGATCGATTGGGGGCGGCCACTGAAGCTTTCTTT
TRBJ2-7 - 15 TRBV7-7 - CASSLGVDPIYEQYF TGTGCCAGCAGCTTAGGGGTTGATCCTATCTACGAGCAGTACTTC
TRBJ2-1 - 13 TRBV10-1 few CASSSGPYNEQFF TGCGCCAGCAGTTCGGGACCCTACAATGAGCAGTTCTTC
TRBJ1-2 TRBD1 15 TRBV5-1 once CATRPGTAITYGYTF TGCGCCACCAGGCCGGGGACAGCTATAACCTATGGCTACACCTTC
TRBJ1-2 - 17 TRBV4-3 - CASSQGVAGAGNYGYTF TGCGCCAGCAGCCAAGGGGTCGCAGGGGCGGGTAACTATGGCTACACCTTC
TRBJ1-4 - 14 TRBV25-1 - CASSEYRGNEKLFF TGTGCCAGCAGTGAATACCGAGGGAATGAAAAACTGTTTTTT
TRBJ1-2 - 14 TRBV2 - CASTVQDRIYGYTF TGTGCCAGCACAGTTCAGGACAGAATCTATGGCTACACCTTC
TRBJ2-1 TRBD2 14 TRBV27 - CASLSGRGYNEQFF TGTGCCAGTCTGAGCGGGAGGGGATACAATGAGCAGTTCTTC
TRBJ1-2 - 15 TRBV5-1 few CASRVREQGLDGYTF TGCGCCAGCAGGGTTAGGGAGCAGGGACTTGATGGCTACACCTTC
TRBJ2-1 TRBD2 17 TRBV4-2 - CASSQAPGLAGAGEQFF TGTGCCAGCAGCCAAGCTCCGGGACTAGCGGGAGCTGGTGAGCAGTTCTTC
TRBJ1-3 - 15 TRBV18 - CASSPRQGSGNTIYF TGTGCCAGCTCACCACGACAAGGTTCTGGAAACACCATATATTTT
TRBJ1-5 - 14 TRBV19 - CASSDGQPNQPQHF TGTGCCAGTAGTGACGGACAGCCCAATCAGCCCCAGCATTTT
TRBJ2-5 TRBD2 17 TRBV2 - CASRGWASGEREETQYF TGTGCCAGCAGGGGGTGGGCTAGCGGGGAACGAGAAGAGACCCAGTACTTC
TRBJ2-7 TRBD2 14 TRBV30 few CAWSAREAPYEQYF TGTGCCTGGAGTGCCCGGGAGGCCCCCTACGAGCAGTACTTC
TRBJ1-4 - 14 TRBV19 - CASSRTSAGEKLFF TGTGCCAGTAGTAGGACCTCGGCGGGTGAAAAACTGTTTTTT
TRBJ2-2 TRBD1 16 TRBV6-5 once CASSWGQAADTGELFF TGTGCCAGCAGTTGGGGACAGGCGGCGGACACCGGGGAGCTGTTTTTT
TRBJ2-2 TRBD2 15 TRBV9 - CASSPGLAGTGELFF TGTGCCAGCAGCCCAGGACTAGCGGGGACCGGGGAGCTGTTTTTT
TRBJ2-2 - 16 TRBV6-1 - CASSEARQGGTGELFF TGTGCCAGCAGTGAAGCGCGGCAGGGAGGCACCGGGGAGCTGTTTTTT
TRBJ2-6 - 18 TRBV4-3 - CASSQGEGQISGANVLTF TGCGCCAGCAGCCAAGGGGAAGGGCAAATCTCTGGGGCCAACGTCCTGACTTTC
TRBJ2-7 - 14 TRBV4-3 - CASSQRLVSYEQYF TGCGCCAGCAGCCAAAGACTAGTCTCCTACGAGCAGTACTTC
TRBJ1-1 - 13 TRBV9 - CASSRDIATEAFF TGTGCCAGCAGCCGGGACATCGCGACTGAAGCTTTCTTT
TRBJ2-1 - 14 TRBV29-1 - CSVDSGVGYNEQFF TGCAGCGTTGACTCGGGAGTGGGATACAATGAGCAGTTCTTC
TRBJ2-1 TRBD2 16 TRBV10-3 - CAISESGVAGLNEQFF TGTGCCATCAGTGAGTCGGGGGTAGCGGGATTAAATGAGCAGTTCTTC
TRBJ2-5 TRBD2 14 TRBV5-4 few CASRAGTNLETQYF TGTGCCAGCAGGGCTGGGACTAATCTTGAGACCCAGTACTTC
TRBJ1-1 - 15 TRBV6-5 - CASSYSISGVAEAFF TGTGCCAGCAGTTACTCGATATCGGGGGTTGCTGAAGCTTTCTTT
TRBJ1-2 - 12 TRBV29-1 - CSVEDPPNGYTF TGCAGCGTTGAAGACCCGCCTAATGGCTACACCTTC
TRBJ2-1 - 15 TRBV9 - CASSVGGGWNNEQFF TGTGCCAGCAGCGTAGGGGGCGGATGGAACAATGAGCAGTTCTTC